These 2 T cell receptor beta chains share one sample of origin, sequenced in a study of blood T cell repertoires in COVID-19. The table came from immunoSEQ multiplex PCR; TCRdb's copy has only in-frame clones and leaves some out. Of fewer than 120,000 clones detected, nearly 80% appear once; the ten largest clones hold about a sixth. The sequenced sample consisted of peripheral blood. The source is a woman aged 80 or older with active or convalescent COVID-19.

This clone has only a few counts. This chain links TRBV5-4 with TRBJ2-7; D possibly corresponds to TRBD2 (6 bases). V shed 4 bases and J shed 1 base, with 21 bases lying between them. Germline V lookup: CDR1 SGHNT, CDR2 YYREEE (reference sequence). The CDR3 consists of 17 residues. The DNA for the CDR3 is TGTGCCAGCAGCCCGGCGCGGGATAACGGCTTGTCCTACGAGCAGTACTTC. Translating gives CASSPARDNGLSYEQYF.

This clone was seen only once. The rearrangement joins TRBV20-1 to TRBJ1-5; D unresolved. Germline V gene lookup returns CDR1 DFQATT and CDR2 SNEGSKA (reference sequence). The V gene lost 3 bases and the J gene lost 4 bases, with 7 bases spanning the gap. The CDR3 runs 12 residues. This CDR3 is CSASSGNQPQHF. DNA for the CDR3: TGCAGTGCTAGTTCCGGTAATCAGCCCCAGCATTTT.